A single T cell receptor (beta chain) is shown here with its context. Its recognized antigen is unknown. Base qualities are not at hand, and no much larger clone is one base apart. Peripheral blood CD8+ and CD4+ T cells from healthy donors, Susac syndrome patients and multiple sclerosis patients were profiled using high-throughput TCR beta sequencing. Treatment-naive patients with stable or active relapsing-remitting disease fulfilling revised McDonald criteria were used as multiple sclerosis controls. Bulk CD8+ and CD4+ T cells were purified by magnetic negative isolation, whereas CD8+ TEMRA cells were enriched by FACS. Blood was drawn into EDTA tubes, processed within 24 hours, and PBMCs were isolated by density gradient centrifugation. PBMCs intended for TCR sequencing were cryopreserved in liquid nitrogen and were subsequently thawed in a 37 degrees C water bath. Purity of sorted or isolated CD4+, CD8+ and CD8+ TEMRA cells was at least 90%.

RNA was extracted using the RNeasy kit, and roughly 0.5 to 1 microgram was reverse transcribed with random hexamers. The immunoSEQ multiplex PCR assay, which covers 54 Vbeta and 13 Jbeta segments, was used to amplify TCR beta CDR3 regions. Bias from PCR amplification was corrected by using a synthetic template baseline for primer optimization and for computational correction. From the authors' description of their analysis: Reads were annotated to V, D and J genes per IMGT and analyzed with immunoSEQ Analyzer, keeping only productive sequences. To calculate clonality, Shannon entropy was normalized by log2 of the number of productive unique sequences and then subtracted from one. Public and private clones were assessed among the 100 most prevalent clones of each patient and control. Clones were defined as Susac-specific if absent from the healthy and MS cohorts, from more than 900 published viral clones and from other ImmuneACCESS disease sequences. The public sequencing data were trimmed at Q25 with fastp and processed into clonotypes with MiXCR by TCRdb, which kept only in-frame beta chains. Identical CDR3 proteins give one entry, which carries the most common genes and DNA. TCRdb's processing, not the authors' own work, is the source of the V and J calls. The sample yields 180,000 or so distinct CDR3 sequences; about 96% were counted once. The leading ten clones occupy roughly 0.088% of the sample.

The CDR3 runs 13 residues from the cysteine to the phenylalanine. Of the read, only the CDR3 DNA is kept; its 39 bases are in frame from base 1. Based on the germline V gene (reference sequence), the CDR1 and CDR2 sequences are SEHNR and FQNEAQ. A distance of 13 bases separates the germline ends of V and J, which lose 7 bases and 4 bases respectively. The data stem from a study of CD8 T cells in Susac syndrome (dated by TCRdb to about 2019). For the study in its entirety: Whether CD8+ T cell activation and differentiation in Susac syndrome was antigen driven was tested using repertoire sequencing. Overall study results and their limits: The TCR sequencing and HLA analysis was acknowledged to have included a relatively small number of individuals.

The receptor chain draws on TRBV7-9 and TRBJ1-1; the D region possibly corresponds to TRBD1 (6 bases align). This TCR was sampled from a human donor with multiple sclerosis. Input material: CD4+ T cells from PBMCs. The CDR3 reads CASMPGASTEAFF. The nucleotide sequence is TGTGCCAGCATGCCGGGGGCCAGCACTGAAGCTTTCTTT.